What follows describes a single TCR beta chain. Its antigen is currently unknown. Sequencing used immunoSEQ multiplex PCR; TCRdb keeps in-frame clones, though not all of them. Of 90,000 to 120,000 clones in the sample, around nine tenths were seen once. Germline V gives CDR1 MNHEY, CDR2 SMNVEV (reference sequence). CDR3 length equals 16 residues. The V and J ends lost 6 bases and 3 bases, in that order; junction bases with no gene match: 11. The data derive from a study of T cell responses to AZD1222 COVID-19 vaccine. Study-wide points: Nearly half of spike-specific TCRs reportedly go after variant regions that carry no mutations. Sampling captured repertoires only after the peak T cell response.

This chain links TRBV27 with TRBJ1-3; 7 bases align to TRBD1. Sequenced here: peripheral blood, sampled 28 days after the second AZD1222 dose. This TCR was sampled from an adult who received the AZD1222 COVID-19 vaccine. CDR3 nucleotides: TGTGCCAGCAGGTCCCCGGGGACAGTCTTTGGAAACACCATATATTTT. Its protein is CASRSPGTVFGNTIYF.